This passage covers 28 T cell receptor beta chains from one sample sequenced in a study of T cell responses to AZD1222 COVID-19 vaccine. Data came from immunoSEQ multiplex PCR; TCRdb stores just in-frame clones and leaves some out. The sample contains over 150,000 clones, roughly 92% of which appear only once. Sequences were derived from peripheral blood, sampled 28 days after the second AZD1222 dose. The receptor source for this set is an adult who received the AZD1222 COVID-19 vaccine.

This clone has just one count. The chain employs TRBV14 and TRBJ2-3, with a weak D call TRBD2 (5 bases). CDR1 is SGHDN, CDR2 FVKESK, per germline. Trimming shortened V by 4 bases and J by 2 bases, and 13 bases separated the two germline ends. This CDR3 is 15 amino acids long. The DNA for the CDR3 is TGTGCCAGCAGCCTCCAGCGGATACACACAGATACGCAGTATTTT. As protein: CASSLQRIHTDTQYF.

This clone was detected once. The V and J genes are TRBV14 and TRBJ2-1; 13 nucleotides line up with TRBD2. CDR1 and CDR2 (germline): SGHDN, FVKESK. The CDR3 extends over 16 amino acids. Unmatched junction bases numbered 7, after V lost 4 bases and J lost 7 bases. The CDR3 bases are TGTGCCAGCAGCCGTTCCGGGACTAGCGGGAAAAATGAGCAGTTCTTC. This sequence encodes CASSRSGTSGKNEQFF.

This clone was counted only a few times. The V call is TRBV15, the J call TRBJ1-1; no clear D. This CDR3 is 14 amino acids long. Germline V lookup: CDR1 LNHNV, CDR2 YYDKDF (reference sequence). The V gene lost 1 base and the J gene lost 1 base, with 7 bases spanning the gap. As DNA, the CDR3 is TGTGCCACCAGCAGAGTGGTAGGGAACACTGAAGCTTTCTTT. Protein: CATSRVVGNTEAFF.

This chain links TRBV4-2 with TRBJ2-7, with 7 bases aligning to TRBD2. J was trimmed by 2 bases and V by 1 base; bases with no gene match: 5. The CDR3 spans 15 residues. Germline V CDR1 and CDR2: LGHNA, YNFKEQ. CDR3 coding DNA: TGTGCCAGCAGCCAAGGTCTAGCGGCACCCTACGAGCAGTACTTC. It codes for CASSQGLAAPYEQYF.

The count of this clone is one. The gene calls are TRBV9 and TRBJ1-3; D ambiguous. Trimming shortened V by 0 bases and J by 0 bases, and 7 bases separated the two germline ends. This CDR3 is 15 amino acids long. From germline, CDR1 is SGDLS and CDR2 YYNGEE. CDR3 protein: CASSVGAGSGNTIYF. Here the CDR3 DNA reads TGTGCCAGCAGCGTAGGGGCAGGCTCTGGAAACACCATATATTTT.

This CDR3 reads CASSERRAANTGELFF. CDR3 nucleotides: TGTGCCAGCAGTGAGCGTAGGGCAGCAAACACCGGGGAGCTGTTTTTT. The chain combines TRBV2 with TRBJ2-2; unclear D gene. Per the germline V gene, CDR1 is SNHLY and CDR2 is FYNNEI. Trimming took 3 bases from V and 2 from J, leaving 13 bases between them. This CDR3 spans 16 amino acids.

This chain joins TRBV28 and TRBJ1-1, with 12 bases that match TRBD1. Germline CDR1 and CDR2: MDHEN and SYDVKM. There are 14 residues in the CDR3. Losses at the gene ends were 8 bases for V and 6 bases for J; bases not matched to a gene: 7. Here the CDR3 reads CASGTGTGGSEAFF. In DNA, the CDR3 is TGTGCCAGCGGAACCGGGACAGGGGGCTCTGAAGCTTTCTTT.

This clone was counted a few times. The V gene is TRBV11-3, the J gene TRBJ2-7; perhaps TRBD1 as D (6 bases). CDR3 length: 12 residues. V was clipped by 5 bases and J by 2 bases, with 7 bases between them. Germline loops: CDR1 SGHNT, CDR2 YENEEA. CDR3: CASSRDTYEQYF. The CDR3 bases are TGTGCCAGCAGCCGGGACACCTACGAGCAGTACTTC.

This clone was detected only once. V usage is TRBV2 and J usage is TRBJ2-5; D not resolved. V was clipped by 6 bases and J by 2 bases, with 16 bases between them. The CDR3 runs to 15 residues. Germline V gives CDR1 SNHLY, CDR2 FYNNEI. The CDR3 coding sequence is TGTGCCAGCAGCGACTTAGGGTCGGCGCAAGAGACCCAGTACTTC. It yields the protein CASSDLGSAQETQYF.

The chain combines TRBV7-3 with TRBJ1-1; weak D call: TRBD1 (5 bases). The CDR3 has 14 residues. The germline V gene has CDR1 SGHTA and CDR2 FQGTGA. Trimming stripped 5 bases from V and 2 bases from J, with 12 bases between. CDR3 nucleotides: TGTGCCAGCAGCCTGCTTGGGGCTAACACTGAAGCTTTCTTT. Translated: CASSLLGANTEAFF. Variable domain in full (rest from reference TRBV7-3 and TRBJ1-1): GAGVSQTPSNKVTEKGKYVELRCDPISGHTALYWYRQSLGQGPEFLIYFQGTGAADDSGLPNDRFFAVRPEGSVSTLKIQRTERGDSAVYLCASSLLGANTEAFFGQGTRLTVV.

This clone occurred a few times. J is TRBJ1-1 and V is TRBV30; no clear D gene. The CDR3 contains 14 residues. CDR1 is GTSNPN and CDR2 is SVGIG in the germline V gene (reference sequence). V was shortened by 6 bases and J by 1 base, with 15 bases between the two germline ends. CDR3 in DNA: TGTGCCTGCTATGTTGCCGGGAGGAACACTGAAGCTTTCTTT. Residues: CACYVAGRNTEAFF.

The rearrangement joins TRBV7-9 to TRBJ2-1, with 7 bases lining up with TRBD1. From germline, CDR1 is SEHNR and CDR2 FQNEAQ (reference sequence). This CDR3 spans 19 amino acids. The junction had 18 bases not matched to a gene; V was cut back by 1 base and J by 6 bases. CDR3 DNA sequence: TGTGCCAGCAGCTTAGGTGGGACAGCAGGCGGCAAGGTCCGCAATGAGCAGTTCTTC. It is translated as CASSLGGTAGGKVRNEQFF.

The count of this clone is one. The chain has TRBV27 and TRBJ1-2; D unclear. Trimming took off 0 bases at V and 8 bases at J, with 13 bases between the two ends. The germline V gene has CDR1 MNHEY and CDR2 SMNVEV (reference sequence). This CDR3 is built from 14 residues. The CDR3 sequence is CASSLSIGVRGYTF. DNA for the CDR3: TGTGCCAGCAGTTTATCGATCGGGGTGCGGGGCTACACCTTC.

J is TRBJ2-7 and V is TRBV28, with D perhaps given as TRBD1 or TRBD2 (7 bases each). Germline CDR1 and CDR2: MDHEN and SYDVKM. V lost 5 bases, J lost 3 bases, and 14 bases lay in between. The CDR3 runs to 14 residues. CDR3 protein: CASSQGGELYEQYF. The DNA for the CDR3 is TGTGCCAGCAGTCAGGGGGGGGAACTCTACGAGCAGTACTTC. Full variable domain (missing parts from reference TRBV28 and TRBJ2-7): DVKVTQSSRYLVKRTGEKVFLECVQDMDHENMFWYRQDPGLGLRLIYFSYDVKMKEKGDIPEGYSVSREKKERFSLILESASTNQTSMYLCASSQGGELYEQYFGPGTRLTVT.

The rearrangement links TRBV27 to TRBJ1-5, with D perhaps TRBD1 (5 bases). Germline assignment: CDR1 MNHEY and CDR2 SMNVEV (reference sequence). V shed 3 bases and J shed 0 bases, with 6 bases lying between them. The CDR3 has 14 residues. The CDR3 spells CASSFGGSNQPQHF. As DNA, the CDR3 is TGTGCCAGCAGTTTTGGGGGTAGCAATCAGCCCCAGCATTTT.

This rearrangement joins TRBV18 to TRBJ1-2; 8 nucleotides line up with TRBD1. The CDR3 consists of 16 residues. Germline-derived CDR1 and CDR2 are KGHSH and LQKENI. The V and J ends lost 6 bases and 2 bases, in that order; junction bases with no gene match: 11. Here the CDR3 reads CASSLTGAVPNYGYTF. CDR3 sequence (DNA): TGTGCCAGCTCCCTGACAGGGGCGGTACCCAACTATGGCTACACCTTC. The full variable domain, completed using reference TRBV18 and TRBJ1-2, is NAGVMQNPRHLVRRRGQEARLRCSPMKGHSHVYWYRQLPEEGLKFMVYLQKENIIDESGMPKERFSAEFPKEGPSILRIQQVVRGDSAAYFCASSLTGAVPNYGYTFGSGTRLTVV.

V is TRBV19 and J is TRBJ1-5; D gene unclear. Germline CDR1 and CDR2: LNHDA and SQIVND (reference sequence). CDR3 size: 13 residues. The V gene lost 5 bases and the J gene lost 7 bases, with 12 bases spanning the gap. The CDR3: CASSPRLWQPQHF. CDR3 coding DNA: TGTGCCAGTAGTCCGCGGTTGTGGCAGCCCCAGCATTTT.

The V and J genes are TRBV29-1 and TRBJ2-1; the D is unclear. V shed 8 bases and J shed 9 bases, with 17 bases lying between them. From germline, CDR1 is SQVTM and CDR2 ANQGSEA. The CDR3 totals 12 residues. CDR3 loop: CSSRTSGSEQFF. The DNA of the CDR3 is TGCAGCTCACGGACCTCTGGGTCTGAGCAGTTCTTC.

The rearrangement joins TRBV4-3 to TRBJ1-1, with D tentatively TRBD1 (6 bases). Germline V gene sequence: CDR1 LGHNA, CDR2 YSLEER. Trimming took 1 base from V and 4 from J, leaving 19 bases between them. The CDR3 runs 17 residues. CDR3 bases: TGCGCCAGCAGCCAAGGGGGGCGGGGCTGGTACGGCACTGAAGCTTTCTTT. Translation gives CASSQGGRGWYGTEAFF.

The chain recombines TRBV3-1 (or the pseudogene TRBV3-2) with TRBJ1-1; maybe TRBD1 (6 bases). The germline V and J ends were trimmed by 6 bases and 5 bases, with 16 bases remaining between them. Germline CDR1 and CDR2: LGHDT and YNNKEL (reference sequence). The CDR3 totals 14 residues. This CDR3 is CASRGYGGQTEAFF. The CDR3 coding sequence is TGTGCCAGCAGGGGTTATGGGGGGCAAACTGAAGCTTTCTTT.

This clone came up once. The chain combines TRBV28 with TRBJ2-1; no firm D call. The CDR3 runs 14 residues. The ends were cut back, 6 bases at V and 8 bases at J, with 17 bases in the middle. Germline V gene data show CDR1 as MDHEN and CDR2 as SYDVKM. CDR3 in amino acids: CASSPLTPIHEQFF. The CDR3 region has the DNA TGTGCCAGCAGCCCTCTCACCCCCATACATGAGCAGTTCTTC.

The CDR3 sequence: CASSFWASGSTDTQYF. The CDR3 DNA reads as TGTGCCAGCAGTTTTTGGGCTAGCGGGAGCACAGATACGCAGTATTTT. This chain connects TRBV28 to TRBJ2-3, with 8 nucleotides matching TRBD2. CDR3 length: 16 amino acids. V was clipped by 3 bases and J by 0 bases; unmatched bases: 5. The germline gives CDR1 MDHEN, CDR2 SYDVKM.

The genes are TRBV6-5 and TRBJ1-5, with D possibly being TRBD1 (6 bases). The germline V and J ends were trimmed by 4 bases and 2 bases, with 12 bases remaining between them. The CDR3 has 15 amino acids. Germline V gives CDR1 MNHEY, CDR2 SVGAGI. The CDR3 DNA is TGTGCCAGCAGTTCCTCGACAGGAGGCAATCAGCCCCAGCATTTT. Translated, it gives CASSSSTGGNQPQHF.

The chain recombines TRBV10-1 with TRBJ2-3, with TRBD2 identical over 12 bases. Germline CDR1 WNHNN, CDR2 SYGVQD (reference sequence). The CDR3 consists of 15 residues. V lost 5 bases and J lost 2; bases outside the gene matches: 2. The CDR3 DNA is TGCGCCAGCAGTCGGACTAGCGGGAACACAGATACGCAGTATTTT. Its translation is CASSRTSGNTDTQYF.

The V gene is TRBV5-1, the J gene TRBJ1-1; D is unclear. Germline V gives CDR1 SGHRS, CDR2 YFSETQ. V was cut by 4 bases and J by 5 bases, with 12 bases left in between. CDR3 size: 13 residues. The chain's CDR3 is CASSGAPGTEAFF. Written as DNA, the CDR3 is TGCGCCAGCAGCGGCGCCCCGGGTACTGAAGCTTTCTTT.

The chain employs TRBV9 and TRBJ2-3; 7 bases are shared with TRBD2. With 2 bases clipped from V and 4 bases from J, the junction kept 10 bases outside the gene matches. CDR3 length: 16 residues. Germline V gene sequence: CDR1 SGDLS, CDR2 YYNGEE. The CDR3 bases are TGTGCCAGCAGCGTCTCTGGCGGGAGTGCCGCAGATACGCAGTATTTT. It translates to CASSVSGGSAADTQYF.

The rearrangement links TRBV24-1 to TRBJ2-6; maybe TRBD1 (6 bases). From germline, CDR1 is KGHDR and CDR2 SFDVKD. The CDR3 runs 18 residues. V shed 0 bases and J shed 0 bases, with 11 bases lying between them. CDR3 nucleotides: TGTGCCACCAGTGATTTGCCGGGACAAAGCTCTGGGGCCAACGTCCTGACTTTC. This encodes CATSDLPGQSSGANVLTF.

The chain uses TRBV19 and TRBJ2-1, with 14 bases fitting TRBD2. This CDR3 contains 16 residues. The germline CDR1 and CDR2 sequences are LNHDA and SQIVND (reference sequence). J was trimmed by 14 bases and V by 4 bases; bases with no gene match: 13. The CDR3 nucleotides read TGTGCCAGTAGTACCCCGGGACTAGCGGGAGAACGTAGAGAGTTCTTC. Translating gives CASSTPGLAGERREFF.